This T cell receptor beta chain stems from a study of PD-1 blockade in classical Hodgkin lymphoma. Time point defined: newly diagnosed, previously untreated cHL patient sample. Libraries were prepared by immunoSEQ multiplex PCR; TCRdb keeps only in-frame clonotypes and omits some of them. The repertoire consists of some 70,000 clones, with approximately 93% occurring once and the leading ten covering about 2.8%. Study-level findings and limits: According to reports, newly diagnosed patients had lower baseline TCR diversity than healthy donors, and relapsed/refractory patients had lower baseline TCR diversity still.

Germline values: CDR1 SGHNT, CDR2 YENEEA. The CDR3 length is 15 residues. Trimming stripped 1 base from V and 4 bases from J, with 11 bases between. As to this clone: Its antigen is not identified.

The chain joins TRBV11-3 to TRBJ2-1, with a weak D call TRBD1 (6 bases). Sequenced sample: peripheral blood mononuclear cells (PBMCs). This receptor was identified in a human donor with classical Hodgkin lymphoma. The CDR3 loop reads CASSLGRGQYNEQFF. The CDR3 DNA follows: TGTGCCAGCAGCTTAGGGCGTGGACAGTACAATGAGCAGTTCTTC.